This TCR beta chain was profiled in a study of blood T cell repertoires in COVID-19 (TCRdb year 2020). For the wider study: Samples covering the acute and convalescent phases of COVID-19 were provided by collaborators in the United States, Italy and Spain. Nearly every sample came with metadata listing a de-identified subject ID, COVID-19 status, age in years and sex. Deeply sampled blood TCRbeta repertoires from subjects exposed to, actively infected with, or recovered from COVID-19 were included in the dataset. Samples were obtained from the ongoing ImmuneRACE study (first 160 participants) and from about 1,300 subjects provided by 6 global collaborators. Where HLA class I and class II types were available, the types were taken from metadata supplied by the sample provider, not from assay-based typing. The material from the prospective study consisted of cDNA or gDNA derived from T cells, B-cell-depleted T cells, or PBMCs. The repertoires were released in a freely available public database meant as a resource for research on the immune response to SARS-CoV-2.

About this clone: The target of this receptor is not known. No base quality values were provided; no much bigger clone lies one nucleotide off.

In the prospective study, participants were about 18 to 95 years old, resided in 24 geographic areas of the United States, and were enrolled through a virtual design. Cohort assignment in the prospective study relied on participant-reported clinical history from a screening survey and a study questionnaire. Mobile phlebotomists in the prospective study collected whole blood, serum and a nasopharyngeal or oropharyngeal swab from every participant. Over an approximately 2-month period, participants in the prospective study had the option of providing additional blood draws and questionnaires. Before DNA extraction, blood samples from the prospective study were shipped at room temperature or frozen. Relative to germline, V is 4 bases shorter and J is 0 bases shorter, with 12 bases between their ends. The CDR3 contains 16 residues, cysteine and phenylalanine counted. Only the CDR3 portion is preserved as DNA: 48 bases, with reading frame beginning at the first base. Via the germline V gene, CDR1 is KGHSH and CDR2 LQKENI.

Overall study results and their limits: The quantity of clinical and demographic metadata differed by source and by participant and was supplied without curation.

The immunoSEQ Assay, a bias-controlled multiplex PCR, was used to amplify TCRbeta CDR3 regions from genomic DNA. The paper's processing steps were these. Within the assay, amplification of reference gene primers was used to estimate how many nucleated cells each sample contained. Sequence reads were collapsed and filtered to measure the absolute abundance of every unique TCRbeta CDR3 rearrangement. Productive Simpson clonality was computed per sample as the square root of Simpson's diversity index over productive rearrangements. Entries here come from immuneACCESS through TCRdb and include only in-frame sequences with V and J called. Some clones fail to appear in such tables; in the studies checked, an unresolved V gene covers under half of the shortfall, and the cause of the remainder is unknown. V and J calls and clone size follow that table, whereas D and trimming were derived from the DNA. The sample table shows some 410,000 clones, and around 89% are seen once. The ten most abundant clones make up around 0.97% of the sample.

The V and J genes are TRBV18 and TRBJ2-2; 6 matching bases give a weak D call of TRBD1. Sequenced material: PBMCs or T cells enriched from blood (not recorded which). The receptor was derived from a woman aged 25 to 39 with acute COVID-19. The DNA is as follows: TGTGCCAGCTCACGATTTGAGGGGGCGAACACCGGGGAGCTGTTTTTT. Its translation is CASSRFEGANTGELFF.